This is a list of T cell receptor beta chains from one sample in a study of blood T cell repertoires in COVID-19. Libraries were prepared by immunoSEQ multiplex PCR; TCRdb keeps only in-frame clonotypes and omits some of them. The table has 200,000 to 250,000 clones, around 85% seen once; the top ten hold 6.2%. Source material: peripheral blood. These receptors were taken from a man aged 55 to 70 with acute or convalescent COVID-19. Each CDR3 is given with its conserved first and last residue. A D gene is named only where the DNA matches it firmly. A clone size is listed for some rows: how often the clone was seen (once, few, many), or a class if it is expanded.

j_call | clone_size | v_call | d_call | cdr3_nt | cdr3_aa
TRBJ2-3 | NA | TRBV4-2 | NA | TGTGCCAGCAGCCAACACGGTCGACAGAGTCGTACAGATACGCAGTATTTT | CASSQHGRQSRTDTQYF
TRBJ2-1 | NA | TRBV18 | TRBD1 | TGTGCCAGCTCACCACCGAGACAGGGGGCTAGCGGGCAGTTAGATGAGCAGTTCTTC | CASSPPRQGASGQLDEQFF
TRBJ2-3 | NA | TRBV5-1 | NA | TGCGCCAGCAGAAGGGCCAGCCGGGACACAGATACGCAGTATTTT | CASRRASRDTDTQYF
TRBJ1-5 | NA | TRBV19 | NA | TGTGCCAGTAGTATTGCGGGGGGTGGACAGCCCCAGCATTTT | CASSIAGGGQPQHF
TRBJ2-3 | NA | TRBV28 | TRBD2 | TGTGCCAGCACCGTTAGCGGGAGGGCCCAGGACGATACGCAGTATTTT | CASTVSGRAQDDTQYF
TRBJ1-1 | NA | TRBV13 | TRBD1 | TGTGCCAGCAGCTTACCGGGGCGGGGACAGCCGAACACTGAAGCTTTCTTT | CASSLPGRGQPNTEAFF
TRBJ2-7 | NA | TRBV11-3 | NA | TGTGCCAGCAGCTTAAACGGGGGAGGATCCTACGAGCAGTACTTC | CASSLNGGGSYEQYF
TRBJ2-7 | NA | TRBV10-3 | TRBD2 | TGTGCCATCAGTGATAGGATAGCGGGAGGTATCCGATACGAGCAGTACTTC | CAISDRIAGGIRYEQYF
TRBJ1-2 | NA | TRBV19 | NA | TGTGCCGGGTCGGGGGGTCGCTATGGCTACACCTTC | CAGSGGRYGYTF
TRBJ2-1 | once | TRBV4-2 | NA | TGTGCCAGCAGCCAAGATAGGGGTCGGGCTAAGGAGTTCTTC | CASSQDRGRAKEFF
TRBJ1-2 | NA | TRBV5-1 | NA | TGCGCCAGCAGCAAGGACGCAGGGGAAAACTATGGCTACACCTTC | CASSKDAGENYGYTF
TRBJ2-7 | few | TRBV5-1 | TRBD1 | TGCGCCAGCACGATTCTGACAGGGGGCGGATACGAGCAGTACTTC | CASTILTGGGYEQYF
TRBJ1-5 | NA | TRBV9 | TRBD1 | TGTGCCAGCAGCGATGGACAGGTTGACAATCAGCCCCAGCATTTT | CASSDGQVDNQPQHF
TRBJ1-1 | NA | TRBV2 | NA | TGTGCCACCTCTTCGGCCCGGGTCGGGACTGAAGCTTTCTTT | CATSSARVGTEAFF
TRBJ2-5 | NA | TRBV7-3 | TRBD2 | TGTGCCAGCAGCCTTGGGACTAGCGGGAGACAAGAGACCCAGTACTTC | CASSLGTSGRQETQYF
TRBJ1-2 | NA | TRBV28 | TRBD1 | TGTGCCAGCAGACCCGCCGGACAGGAACCACGCTATGGCTACACCTTC | CASRPAGQEPRYGYTF
TRBJ1-5 | NA | TRBV7-9 | NA | TGTGCCAGCAGCCAAACAGGGCCTCAGCCCCAGCATTTT | CASSQTGPQPQHF
TRBJ2-2 | NA | TRBV4-3 | TRBD1 | TGCGCCAGCAGACCGCGGGACAGGGTCGGGGAGCTGTTTTTT | CASRPRDRVGELFF
TRBJ1-4 | NA | TRBV21-1 | NA | TGTGCCAGCAGCATGCCCCAGGGAAGGACTAATGAAAAACTGTTTTTT | CASSMPQGRTNEKLFF
TRBJ2-7 | NA | TRBV7-3 | NA | TGTGCCAGCAGCTTAAGTGGCCGCGGGGACGAGCAGTACTTC | CASSLSGRGDEQYF
TRBJ2-7 | once | TRBV7-2 | TRBD2 | TGTGCCAGCAGCTTAGCAAGCGGGAGGATCTCCTACGAGCAGTACTTC | CASSLASGRISYEQYF
TRBJ1-2 | NA | TRBV6-5 | TRBD1 | TGTGCCAGCAGTCGAGGACAGGTTGGGTATGGCTACACCTTC | CASSRGQVGYGYTF
TRBJ2-6 | NA | TRBV7-9 | NA | TGTGCCAGCAGCTTAGGTTCCCAACTTGGGGCCAACGTCCTGACTTTC | CASSLGSQLGANVLTF
TRBJ2-7 | NA | TRBV9 | TRBD1 | TGTGCCAGCAGCGTAGGGGACAGGGGTTTCTACGAGCAGTACTTC | CASSVGDRGFYEQYF
TRBJ2-1 | NA | TRBV7-7 | TRBD2 | TGTGCTAGCAGCCCGGGGAGGGGCCGGGGCAATGAGCAGTTCTTC | CASSPGRGRGNEQFF
TRBJ1-2 | NA | TRBV29-1 | TRBD1 | TGCAGCGCTGGGGACAGGGAAGGGAATGGCTACACCTTC | CSAGDREGNGYTF
TRBJ1-2 | NA | TRBV7-9 | TRBD1 | TGTGCCAGCAGCTACGAGGGGGCGCATGGCTACACCTTC | CASSYEGAHGYTF
TRBJ2-2 | NA | TRBV4-3 | TRBD1 | TGCGCCAGCAGCCTACTAGGGACAGCCAACACCGGGGAGCTGTTTTTT | CASSLLGTANTGELFF
TRBJ2-3 | once | TRBV5-1 | TRBD2 | TGCGCCAGCAGCGGCGGGACTAGAAGTAGCACAGATACGCAGTATTTT | CASSGGTRSSTDTQYF
TRBJ2-3 | NA | TRBV6-5 | TRBD2 | TGTGCCAGCAGTCAAAGCGGGGTGAGGTTCCATACGCAGTATTTT | CASSQSGVRFHTQYF
TRBJ1-4 | NA | TRBV27 | NA | TGTGCCACCCGCCGGACAGCTAATGAAAAACTGTTTTTT | CATRRTANEKLFF
TRBJ2-1 | NA | TRBV19 | NA | TGTGCCAGTAAAGGATTCCTAGCCGCCAATGAGCAGTTCTTC | CASKGFLAANEQFF